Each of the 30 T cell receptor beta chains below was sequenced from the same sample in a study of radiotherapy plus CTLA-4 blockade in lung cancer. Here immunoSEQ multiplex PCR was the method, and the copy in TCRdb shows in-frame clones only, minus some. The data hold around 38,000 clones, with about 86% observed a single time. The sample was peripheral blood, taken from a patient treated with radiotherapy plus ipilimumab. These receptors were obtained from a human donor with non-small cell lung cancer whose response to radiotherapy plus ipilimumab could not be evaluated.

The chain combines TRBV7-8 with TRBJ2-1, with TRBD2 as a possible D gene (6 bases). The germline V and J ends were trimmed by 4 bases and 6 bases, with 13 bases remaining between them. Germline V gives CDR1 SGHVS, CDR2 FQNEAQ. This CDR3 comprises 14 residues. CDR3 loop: CASSWRGLSNEQFF. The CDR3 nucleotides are TGTGCCAGCAGCTGGAGGGGTTTGAGCAATGAGCAGTTCTTC.

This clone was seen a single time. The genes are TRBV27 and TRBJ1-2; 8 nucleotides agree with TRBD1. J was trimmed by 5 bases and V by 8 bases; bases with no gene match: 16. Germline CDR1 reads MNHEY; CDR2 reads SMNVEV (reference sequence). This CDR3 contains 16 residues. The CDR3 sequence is CASAARGQAMLYGYTF. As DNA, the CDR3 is TGTGCCAGCGCCGCACGGGGACAGGCGATGTTATATGGCTACACCTTC.

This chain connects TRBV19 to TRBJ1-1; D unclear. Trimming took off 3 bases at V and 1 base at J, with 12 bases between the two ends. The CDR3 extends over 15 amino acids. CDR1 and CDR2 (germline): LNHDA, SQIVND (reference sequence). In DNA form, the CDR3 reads TGTGCCAGTAGTATCCGAGACAACTCGAACACTGAAGCTTTCTTT. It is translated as CASSIRDNSNTEAFF. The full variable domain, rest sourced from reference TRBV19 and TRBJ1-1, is DGGITQSPKYLFRKEGQNVTLSCEQNLNHDAMYWYRQDPGQGLRLIYYSQIVNDFQKGDIAEGYSVSREKKESFPLTVTSAQKNPTAFYLCASSIRDNSNTEAFFGQGTRLTVV.

This CDR3 reads CASSLPGGNRGYTF. The CDR3 coding sequence is TGTGCCAGCAGTTTGCCCGGGGGTAATCGGGGCTACACCTTC. V usage is TRBV28 and J usage is TRBJ1-2; D possibly corresponds to TRBD1 (5 bases). V was shortened by 3 bases and J by 8 bases, with 16 bases between the two germline ends. The V gene's germline CDR1 is MDHEN and CDR2 SYDVKM. CDR3 size: 14 residues.

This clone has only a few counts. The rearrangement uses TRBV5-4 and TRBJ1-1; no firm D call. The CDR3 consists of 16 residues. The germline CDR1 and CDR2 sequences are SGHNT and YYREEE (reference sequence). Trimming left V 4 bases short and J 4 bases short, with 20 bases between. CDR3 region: CASSVGGLKGATEAFF. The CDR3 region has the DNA TGTGCCAGCAGCGTTGGAGGCCTCAAGGGAGCCACTGAAGCTTTCTTT.

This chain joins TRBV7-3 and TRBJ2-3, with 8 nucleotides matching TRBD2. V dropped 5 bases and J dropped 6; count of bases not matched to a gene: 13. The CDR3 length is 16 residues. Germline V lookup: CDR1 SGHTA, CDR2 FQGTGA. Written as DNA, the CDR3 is TGTGCCAGCAGCCCCGTGGGGGAGCGGGAGCGGGATACGCAGTATTTT. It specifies CASSPVGERERDTQYF.

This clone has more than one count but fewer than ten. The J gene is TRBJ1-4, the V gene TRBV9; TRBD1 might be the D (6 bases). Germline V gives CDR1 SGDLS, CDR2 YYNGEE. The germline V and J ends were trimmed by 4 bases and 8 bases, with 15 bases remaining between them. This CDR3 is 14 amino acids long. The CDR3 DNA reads TGTGCCAGCAGCCCCGGTGGTGGGGGCGAAAAACTGTTTTTT. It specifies CASSPGGGGEKLFF.

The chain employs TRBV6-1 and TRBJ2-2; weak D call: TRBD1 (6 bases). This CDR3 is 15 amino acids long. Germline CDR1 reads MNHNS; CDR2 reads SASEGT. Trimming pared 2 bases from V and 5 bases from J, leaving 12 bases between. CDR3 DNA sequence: TGTGCCAGCAGTGAACAAGGACAGATGACCGGGGAGCTGTTTTTT. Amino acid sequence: CASSEQGQMTGELFF.

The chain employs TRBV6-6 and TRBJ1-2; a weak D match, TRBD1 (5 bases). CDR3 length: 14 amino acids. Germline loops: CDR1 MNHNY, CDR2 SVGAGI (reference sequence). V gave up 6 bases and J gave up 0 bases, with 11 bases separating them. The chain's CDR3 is CASSPDRTNYGYTF. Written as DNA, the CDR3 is TGTGCCAGCAGCCCCGACAGAACTAACTATGGCTACACCTTC.

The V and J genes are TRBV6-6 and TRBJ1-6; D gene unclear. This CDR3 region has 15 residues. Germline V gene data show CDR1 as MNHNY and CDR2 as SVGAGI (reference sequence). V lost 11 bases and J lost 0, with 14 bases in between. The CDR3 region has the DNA TGTGCCTCTGGGGAGCTGGACTCCTATAATTCACCCCTCCACTTT. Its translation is CASGELDSYNSPLHF.

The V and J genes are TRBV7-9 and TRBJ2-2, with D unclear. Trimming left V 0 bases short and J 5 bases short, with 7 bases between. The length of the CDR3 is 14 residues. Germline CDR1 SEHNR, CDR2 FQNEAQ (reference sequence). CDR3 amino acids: CASSLAPSTGELFF. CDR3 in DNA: TGTGCCAGCAGCTTAGCGCCGAGTACCGGGGAGCTGTTTTTT.

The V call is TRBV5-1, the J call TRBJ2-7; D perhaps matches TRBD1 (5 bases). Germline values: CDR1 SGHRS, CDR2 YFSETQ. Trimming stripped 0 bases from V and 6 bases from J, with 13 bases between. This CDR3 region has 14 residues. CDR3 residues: CASSLATTASEQYF. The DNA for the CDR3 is TGCGCCAGCAGCTTGGCCACGACAGCTTCCGAGCAGTACTTC.

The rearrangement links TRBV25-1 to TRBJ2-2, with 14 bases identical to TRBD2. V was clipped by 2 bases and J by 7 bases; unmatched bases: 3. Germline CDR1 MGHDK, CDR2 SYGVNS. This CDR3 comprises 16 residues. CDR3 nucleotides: TGTGCCAGCAGTGAAGAGGGACTAGCGGGAGTCGGGGAGCTGTTTTTT. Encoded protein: CASSEEGLAGVGELFF.

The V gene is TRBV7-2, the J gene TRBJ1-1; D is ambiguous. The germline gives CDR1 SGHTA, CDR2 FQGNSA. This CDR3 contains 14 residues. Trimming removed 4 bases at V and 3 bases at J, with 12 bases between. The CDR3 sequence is CASSSRAGYTEAFF. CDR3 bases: TGTGCCAGCAGCTCGAGGGCGGGGTACACTGAAGCTTTCTTT. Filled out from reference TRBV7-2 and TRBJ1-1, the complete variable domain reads GAGVSQSPSNKVTEKGKDVELRCDPISGHTALYWYRQSLGQGLEFLIYFQGNSAPDKSGLPSDRFSAERTGGSVSTLTIQRTQQEDSAVYLCASSSRAGYTEAFFGQGTRLTVV.

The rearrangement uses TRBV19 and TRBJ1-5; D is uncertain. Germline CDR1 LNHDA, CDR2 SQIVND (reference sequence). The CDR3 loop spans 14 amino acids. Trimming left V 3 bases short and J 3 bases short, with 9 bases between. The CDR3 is CASSIVETNQPQHF. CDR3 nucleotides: TGTGCCAGTAGTATTGTGGAGACCAATCAGCCCCAGCATTTT. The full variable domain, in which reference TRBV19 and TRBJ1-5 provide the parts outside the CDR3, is DGGITQSPKYLFRKEGQNVTLSCEQNLNHDAMYWYRQDPGQGLRLIYYSQIVNDFQKGDIAEGYSVSREKKESFPLTVTSAQKNPTAFYLCASSIVETNQPQHFGDGTRLSIL.

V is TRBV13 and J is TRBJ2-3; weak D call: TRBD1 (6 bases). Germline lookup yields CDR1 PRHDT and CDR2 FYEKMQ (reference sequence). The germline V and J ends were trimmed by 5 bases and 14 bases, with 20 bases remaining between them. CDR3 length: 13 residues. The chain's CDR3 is CASSPLGGGFMYF. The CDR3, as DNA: TGTGCCAGCAGCCCTTTAGGGGGTGGATTTATGTATTTT.

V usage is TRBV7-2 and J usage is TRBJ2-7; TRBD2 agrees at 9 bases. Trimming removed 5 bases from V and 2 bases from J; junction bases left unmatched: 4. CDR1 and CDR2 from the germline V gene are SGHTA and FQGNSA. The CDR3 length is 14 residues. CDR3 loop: CASSVTSGPYEQYF. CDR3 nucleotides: TGTGCCAGCAGCGTTACTAGCGGGCCCTACGAGCAGTACTTC.

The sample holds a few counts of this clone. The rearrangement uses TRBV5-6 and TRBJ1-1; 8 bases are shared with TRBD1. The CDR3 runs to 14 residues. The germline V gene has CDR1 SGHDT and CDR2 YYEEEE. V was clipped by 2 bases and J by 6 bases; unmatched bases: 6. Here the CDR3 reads CASSLQQGVSEAFF. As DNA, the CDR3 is TGTGCCAGCAGCTTACAACAGGGGGTTTCTGAAGCTTTCTTT.

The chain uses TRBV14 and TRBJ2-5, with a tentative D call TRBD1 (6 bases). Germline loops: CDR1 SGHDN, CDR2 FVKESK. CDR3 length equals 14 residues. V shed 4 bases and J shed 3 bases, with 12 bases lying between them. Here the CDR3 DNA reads TGTGCCAGCAGCCCTGGACAGACCAAAGAGACCCAGTACTTC. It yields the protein CASSPGQTKETQYF.

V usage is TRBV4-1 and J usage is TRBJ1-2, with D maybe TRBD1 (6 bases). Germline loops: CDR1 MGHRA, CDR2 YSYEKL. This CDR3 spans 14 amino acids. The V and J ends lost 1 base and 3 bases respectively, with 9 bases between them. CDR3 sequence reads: CASSQAHRDYGYTF. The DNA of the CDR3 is TGCGCCAGCAGCCAAGCCCACAGGGACTATGGCTACACCTTC.

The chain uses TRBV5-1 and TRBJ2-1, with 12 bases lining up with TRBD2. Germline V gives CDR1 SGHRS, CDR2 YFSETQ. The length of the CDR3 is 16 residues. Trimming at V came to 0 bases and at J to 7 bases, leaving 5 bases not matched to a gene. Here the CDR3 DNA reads TGCGCCAGCAGCTTGGTTTGGCTAGCGGGAGGGAATGAGCAGTTCTTC. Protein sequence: CASSLVWLAGGNEQFF. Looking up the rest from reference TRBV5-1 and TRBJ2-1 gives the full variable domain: KAGVTQTPRYLIKTRGQQVTLSCSPISGHRSVSWYQQTPGQGLQFLFEYFSETQRNKGNFPGRFSGRQFSNSRSEMNVSTLELGDSALYLCASSLVWLAGGNEQFFGPGTRLTVL.

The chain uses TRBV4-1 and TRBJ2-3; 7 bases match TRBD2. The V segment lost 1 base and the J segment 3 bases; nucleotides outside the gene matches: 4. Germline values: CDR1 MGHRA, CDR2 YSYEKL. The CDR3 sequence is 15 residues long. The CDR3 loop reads CASSQVVGGTDTQYF. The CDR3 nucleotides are TGCGCCAGCAGCCAAGTGGTGGGGGGGACAGATACGCAGTATTTT.

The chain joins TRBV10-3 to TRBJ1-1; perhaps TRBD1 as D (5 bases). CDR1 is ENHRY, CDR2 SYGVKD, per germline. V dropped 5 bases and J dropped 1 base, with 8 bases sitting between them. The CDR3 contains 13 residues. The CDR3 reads CAISSQGNTEAFF. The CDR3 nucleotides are TGTGCCATCAGTTCCCAGGGGAACACTGAAGCTTTCTTT.

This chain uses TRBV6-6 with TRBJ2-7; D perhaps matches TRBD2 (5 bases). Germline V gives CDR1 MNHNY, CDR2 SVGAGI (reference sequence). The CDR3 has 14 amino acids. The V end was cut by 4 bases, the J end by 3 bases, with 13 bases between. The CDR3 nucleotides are TGTGCCAGCAGTTCCTCGACTAATCTCTACGAGCAGTACTTC. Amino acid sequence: CASSSSTNLYEQYF.

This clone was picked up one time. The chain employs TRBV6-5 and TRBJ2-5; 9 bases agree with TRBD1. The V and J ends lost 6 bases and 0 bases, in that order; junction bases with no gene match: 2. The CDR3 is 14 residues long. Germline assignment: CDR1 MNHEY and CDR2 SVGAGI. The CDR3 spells CASRGQGYQETQYF. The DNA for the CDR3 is TGTGCCAGCAGAGGACAGGGGTACCAAGAGACCCAGTACTTC.

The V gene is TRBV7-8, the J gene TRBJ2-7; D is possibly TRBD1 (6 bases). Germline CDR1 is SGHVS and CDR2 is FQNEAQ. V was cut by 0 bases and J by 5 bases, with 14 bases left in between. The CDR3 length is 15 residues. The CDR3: CASSLAEAGVHEQYF. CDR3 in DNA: TGTGCCAGCAGCTTAGCGGAGGCAGGGGTTCACGAGCAGTACTTC.

The CDR3 nucleotides are TGTGCCAGCAGCGTAGGGGCGGGAGGGGGACAAGAGACCCAGTACTTC. Amino acid sequence: CASSVGAGGGQETQYF. The chain links TRBV9 to TRBJ2-5; 9 positions match TRBD2. After removal of 0 bases from V and 2 bases from J, the junction contained 5 bases not matched to a gene. Per germline, CDR1 SGDLS and CDR2 YYNGEE. There are 16 residues in the CDR3.

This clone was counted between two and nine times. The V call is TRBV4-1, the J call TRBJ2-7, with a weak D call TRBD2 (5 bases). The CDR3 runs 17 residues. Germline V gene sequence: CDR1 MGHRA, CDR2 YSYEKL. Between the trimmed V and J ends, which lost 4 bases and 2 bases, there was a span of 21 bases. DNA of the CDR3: TGCGCCAGCAGCCCAACAATACGGACGACTACAGCCTACGAGCAGTACTTC. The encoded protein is CASSPTIRTTTAYEQYF.

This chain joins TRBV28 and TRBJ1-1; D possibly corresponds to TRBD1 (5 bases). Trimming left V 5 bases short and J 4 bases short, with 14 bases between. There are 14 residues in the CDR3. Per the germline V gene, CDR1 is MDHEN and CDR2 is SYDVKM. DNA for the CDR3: TGTGCCAGCAGTCCCCCCCAGGGTATCACTGAAGCTTTCTTT. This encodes CASSPPQGITEAFF.

The DNA for the CDR3 is TGTGCCAGCTCACCCAGCTCTGGGGCCAACGTCCTGACTTTC. Its translation: CASSPSSGANVLTF. The chain combines TRBV18 with TRBJ2-6, with D unresolved. The germline CDR1 and CDR2 sequences are KGHSH and LQKENI. CDR3 length: 14 residues. The V gene lost 3 bases and the J gene lost 0 bases, with 3 bases spanning the gap.